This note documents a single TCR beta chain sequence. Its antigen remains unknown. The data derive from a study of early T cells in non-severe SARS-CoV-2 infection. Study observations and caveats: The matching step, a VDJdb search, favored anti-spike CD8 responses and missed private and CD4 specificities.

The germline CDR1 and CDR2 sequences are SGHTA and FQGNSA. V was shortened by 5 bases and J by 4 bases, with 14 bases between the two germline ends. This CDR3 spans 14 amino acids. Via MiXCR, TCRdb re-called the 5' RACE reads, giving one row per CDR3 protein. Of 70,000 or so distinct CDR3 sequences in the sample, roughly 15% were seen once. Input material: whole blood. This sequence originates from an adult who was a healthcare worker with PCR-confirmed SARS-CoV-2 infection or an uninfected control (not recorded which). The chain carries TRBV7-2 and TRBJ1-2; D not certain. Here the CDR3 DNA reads TGTGCCAGCAGCCCAAGCTCCCCTTCCTATGGCTACACCTTC. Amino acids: CASSPSSPSYGYTF. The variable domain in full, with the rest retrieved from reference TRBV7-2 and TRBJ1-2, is GAGVSQSPSNKVTEKGKDVELRCDPISGHTALYWYRQSLGQGLEFLIYFQGNSAPDKSGLPSDRFSAERTGGSVSTLTIQRTQQEDSAVYLCASSPSSPSYGYTFGSGTRLTVV.